This TCR beta chain emerged from a study of CD8 T cells in Susac syndrome. In this sample, this clonotype turned up a few times. The V end lost 3 bases, the J end lost 9 bases, and 9 bases lay between the germline ends. The CDR3 has 12 amino acids. CDR1 is SGHDN, CDR2 FVKESK, per germline. The authors sequenced TCR beta from blood CD8+ and CD4+ T cells. TEMRA cells were FACS-enriched, while CD8+ and CD4+ T cells were negatively isolated. RNA was extracted with the RNeasy kit, and a quantity of about 0.45 to 1 ug was reverse transcribed using random hexamers. TCRdb re-analysed the immunoSEQ multiplex PCR reads in MiXCR, keeping a single row per CDR3 protein. Of about 180,000 distinct CDR3 sequences in the sample, around 95% were seen once.

Input material: CD8+ T cells from PBMCs. The chain carries TRBV14 and TRBJ2-1; no reliable D call. The receptor was derived from a human donor with multiple sclerosis. The CDR3 region has the DNA TGTGCCAGCAGCCAGGGGTGGGGTGAGCAGTTCTTC. Translating gives CASSQGWGEQFF.